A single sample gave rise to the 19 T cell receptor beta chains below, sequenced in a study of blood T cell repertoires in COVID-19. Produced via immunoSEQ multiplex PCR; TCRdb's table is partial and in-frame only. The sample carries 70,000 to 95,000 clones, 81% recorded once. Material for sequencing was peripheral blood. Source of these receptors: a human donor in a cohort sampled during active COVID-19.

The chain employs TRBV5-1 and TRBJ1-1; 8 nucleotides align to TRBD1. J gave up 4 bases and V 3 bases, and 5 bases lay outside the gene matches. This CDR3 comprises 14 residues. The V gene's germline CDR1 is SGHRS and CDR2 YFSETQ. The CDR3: CASSSQGGVTEAFF. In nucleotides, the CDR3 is TGCGCCAGCAGCTCACAGGGGGGTGTCACTGAAGCTTTCTTT.

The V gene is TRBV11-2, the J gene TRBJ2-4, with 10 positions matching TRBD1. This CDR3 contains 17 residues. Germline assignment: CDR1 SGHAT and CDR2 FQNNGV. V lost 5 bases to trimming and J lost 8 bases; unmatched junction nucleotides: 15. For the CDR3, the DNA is TGTGCCAGCAGCCCCCGAGGGGACAGGGGAGGTTGGGACATTCAGTACTTC. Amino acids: CASSPRGDRGGWDIQYF.

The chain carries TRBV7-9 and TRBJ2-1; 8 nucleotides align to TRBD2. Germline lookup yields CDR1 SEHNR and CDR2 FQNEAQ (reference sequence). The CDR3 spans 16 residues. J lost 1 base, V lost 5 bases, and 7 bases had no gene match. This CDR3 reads CASSPGLAASYNEQFF. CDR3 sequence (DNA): TGTGCCAGCAGCCCCGGACTAGCCGCGTCCTACAATGAGCAGTTCTTC.

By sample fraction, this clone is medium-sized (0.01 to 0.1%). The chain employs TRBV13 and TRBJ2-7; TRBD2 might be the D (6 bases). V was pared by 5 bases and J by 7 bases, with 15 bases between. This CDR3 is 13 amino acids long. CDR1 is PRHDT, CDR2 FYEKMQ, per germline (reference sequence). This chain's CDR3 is CASSHKGLPEQYF. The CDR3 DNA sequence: TGTGCCAGCAGCCACAAGGGACTGCCTGAGCAGTACTTC.

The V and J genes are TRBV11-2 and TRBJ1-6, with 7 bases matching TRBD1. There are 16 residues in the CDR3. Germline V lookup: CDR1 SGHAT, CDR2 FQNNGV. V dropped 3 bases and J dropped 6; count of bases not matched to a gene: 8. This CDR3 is CASSFWRTGANSPLHF. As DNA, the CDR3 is TGTGCCAGCAGCTTTTGGCGCACAGGGGCTAATTCACCCCTCCACTTT.

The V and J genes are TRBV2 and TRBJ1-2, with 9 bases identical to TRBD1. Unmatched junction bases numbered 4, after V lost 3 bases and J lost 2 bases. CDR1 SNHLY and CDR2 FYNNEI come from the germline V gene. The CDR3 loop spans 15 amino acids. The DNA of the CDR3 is TGTGCCAGCAGTGATGGGGACAGGGACAACTATGGCTACACCTTC. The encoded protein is CASSDGDRDNYGYTF.

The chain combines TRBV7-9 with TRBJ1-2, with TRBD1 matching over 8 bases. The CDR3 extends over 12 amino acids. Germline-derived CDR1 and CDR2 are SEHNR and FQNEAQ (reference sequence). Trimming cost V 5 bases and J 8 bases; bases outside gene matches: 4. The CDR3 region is CASSPTGDGYTF. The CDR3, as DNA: TGTGCCAGCAGCCCGACAGGGGACGGCTACACCTTC.

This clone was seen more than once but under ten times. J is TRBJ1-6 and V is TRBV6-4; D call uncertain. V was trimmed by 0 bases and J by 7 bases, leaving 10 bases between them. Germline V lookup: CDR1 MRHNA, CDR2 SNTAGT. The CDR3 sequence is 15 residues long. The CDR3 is CASSDSGDSNSPLHF. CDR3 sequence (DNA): TGTGCCAGCAGTGACTCCGGAGATAGCAATTCACCCCTCCACTTT.

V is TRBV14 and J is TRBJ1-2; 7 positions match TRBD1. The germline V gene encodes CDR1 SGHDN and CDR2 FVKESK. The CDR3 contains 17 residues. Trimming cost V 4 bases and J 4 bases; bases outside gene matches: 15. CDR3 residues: CASSRVHGQGGSYGYTF. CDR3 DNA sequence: TGTGCCAGCAGCCGAGTGCATGGGCAGGGGGGAAGCTATGGCTACACCTTC.

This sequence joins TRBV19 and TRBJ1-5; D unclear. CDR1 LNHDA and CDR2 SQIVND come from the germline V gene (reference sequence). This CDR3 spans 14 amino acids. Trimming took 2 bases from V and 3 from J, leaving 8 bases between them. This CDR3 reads CASSIYSPNQPQHF. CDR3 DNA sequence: TGTGCCAGTAGTATATACAGTCCCAATCAGCCCCAGCATTTT. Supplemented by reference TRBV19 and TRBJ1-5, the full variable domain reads DGGITQSPKYLFRKEGQNVTLSCEQNLNHDAMYWYRQDPGQGLRLIYYSQIVNDFQKGDIAEGYSVSREKKESFPLTVTSAQKNPTAFYLCASSIYSPNQPQHFGDGTRLSIL.

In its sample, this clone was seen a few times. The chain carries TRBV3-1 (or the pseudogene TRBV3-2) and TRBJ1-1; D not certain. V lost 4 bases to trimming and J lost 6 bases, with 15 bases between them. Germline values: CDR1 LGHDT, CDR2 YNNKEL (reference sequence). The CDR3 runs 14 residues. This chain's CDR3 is CASSRRVGDAEAFF. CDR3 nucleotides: TGTGCCAGCAGCCGACGGGTTGGAGACGCTGAAGCTTTCTTT.

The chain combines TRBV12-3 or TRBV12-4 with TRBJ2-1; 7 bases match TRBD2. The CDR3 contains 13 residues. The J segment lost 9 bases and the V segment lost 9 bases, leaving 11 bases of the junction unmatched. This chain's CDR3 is CASKNRDYREQFF. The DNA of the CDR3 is TGTGCCAGTAAAAACCGGGACTACCGTGAGCAGTTCTTC.

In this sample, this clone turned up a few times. For the CDR3, the DNA is TGTGCCAGCAGTTGGACAGGGGGCTCTGAAGCTTTCTTT. Amino acid sequence: CASSWTGGSEAFF. V is TRBV6-5 and J is TRBJ1-1; 11 nucleotides line up with TRBD1. V shed 4 bases and J 6 bases; nucleotides not matched to a gene: 1. Germline V gene lookup returns CDR1 MNHEY and CDR2 SVGAGI. This CDR3 has 13 residues.

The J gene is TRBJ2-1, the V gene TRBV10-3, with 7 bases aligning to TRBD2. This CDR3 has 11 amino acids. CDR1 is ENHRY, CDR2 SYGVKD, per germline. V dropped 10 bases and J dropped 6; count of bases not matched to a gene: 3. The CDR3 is CATSSGNEQFF. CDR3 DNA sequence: TGTGCCACCTCTAGCGGCAATGAGCAGTTCTTC.

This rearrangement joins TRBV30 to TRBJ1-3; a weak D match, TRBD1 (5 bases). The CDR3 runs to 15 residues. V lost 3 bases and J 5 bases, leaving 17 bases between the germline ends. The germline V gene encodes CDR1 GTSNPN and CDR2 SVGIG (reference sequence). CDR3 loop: CAWSKPGGRRNTIYF. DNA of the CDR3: TGTGCCTGGAGCAAACCCGGGGGGAGGAGAAACACCATATATTTT.

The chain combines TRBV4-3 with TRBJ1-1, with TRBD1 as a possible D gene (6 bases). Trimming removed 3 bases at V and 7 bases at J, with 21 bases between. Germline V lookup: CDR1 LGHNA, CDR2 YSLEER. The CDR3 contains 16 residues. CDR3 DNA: TGCGCCAGCAGCCAGGGTTTAAGGGGGTTGGGGATTGAAGCTTTCTTT. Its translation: CASSQGLRGLGIEAFF.

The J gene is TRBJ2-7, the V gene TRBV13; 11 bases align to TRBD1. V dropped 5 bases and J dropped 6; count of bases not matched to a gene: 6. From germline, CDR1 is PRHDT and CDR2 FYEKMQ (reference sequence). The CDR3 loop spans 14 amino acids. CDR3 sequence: CASSPDRGLGEQYF. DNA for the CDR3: TGTGCCAGCAGCCCGGACAGGGGGCTTGGCGAGCAGTACTTC. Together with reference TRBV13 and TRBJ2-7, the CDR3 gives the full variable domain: AAGVIQSPRHLIKEKRETATLKCYPIPRHDTVYWYQQGPGQDPQFLISFYEKMQSDKGSIPDRFSAQQFSDYHSELNMSSLELGDSALYFCASSPDRGLGEQYFGPGTRLTVT.

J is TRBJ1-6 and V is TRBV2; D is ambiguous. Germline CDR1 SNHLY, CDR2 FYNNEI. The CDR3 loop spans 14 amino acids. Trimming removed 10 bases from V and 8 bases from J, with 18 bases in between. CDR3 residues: CATRPTHRDSPLHF. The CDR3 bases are TGTGCCACCAGGCCGACCCACCGGGATTCACCCCTCCACTTT.

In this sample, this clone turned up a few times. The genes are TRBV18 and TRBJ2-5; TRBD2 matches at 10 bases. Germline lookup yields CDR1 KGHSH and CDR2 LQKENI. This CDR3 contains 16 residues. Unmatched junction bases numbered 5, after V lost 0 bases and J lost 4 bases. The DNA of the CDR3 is TGTGCCAGCTCACCACCGGCTAGCGGGGGTGGAGAGACCCAGTACTTC. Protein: CASSPPASGGGETQYF.